A single sample is the source of the 25 T cell receptor beta chains below, sequenced in a study of cytomegalovirus exposure and HLA in healthy donors. Vbeta (60) and Jbeta (13) primers were used in the PCR. This table comes from immunoSEQ multiplex PCR, and its TCRdb copy is limited to in-frame clones, with some not included. The table for this sample gives about 160,000 clones. The sample consisted of PBMCs. These receptors were obtained from a woman aged 55-70 years in good health and CMV-seronegative.

The chain joins TRBV6-1 to TRBJ1-1; TRBD1 might be the D (6 bases). Deletions cut 4 bases from V and 1 base from J, with 13 bases between. The CDR3 totals 15 residues. Germline V gene lookup returns CDR1 MNHNS and CDR2 SASEGT. The CDR3 reads CASSAETGENTEAFF. In DNA, the CDR3 is TGTGCCAGCAGTGCAGAGACAGGCGAGAACACTGAAGCTTTCTTT.

This chain links TRBV6-6 with TRBJ1-5, with 8 bases lining up with TRBD1. Trimming removed 5 bases from V and 2 bases from J; junction bases left unmatched: 5. The CDR3 extends over 15 amino acids. The germline CDR1 and CDR2 sequences are MNHNY and SVGAGI (reference sequence). This CDR3 reads CASSPQGGGNQPQHF. CDR3 nucleotides: TGTGCCAGCAGTCCACAGGGGGGAGGCAATCAGCCCCAGCATTTT.

This chain joins TRBV4-2 and TRBJ1-6; 7 bases agree with TRBD1. This CDR3 has 16 amino acids. Trimming at V came to 2 bases and at J to 7 bases, leaving 8 bases not matched to a gene. Looked up from germline, CDR1 is LGHNA and CDR2 is YNFKEQ. CDR3 sequence: CASSQSPRGKNSPLHF. The CDR3 DNA is TGTGCCAGCAGCCAATCTCCCAGGGGGAAGAATTCACCCCTCCACTTT.

The chain carries TRBV27 and TRBJ1-4, with D maybe TRBD1 (6 bases). Germline loops: CDR1 MNHEY, CDR2 SMNVEV (reference sequence). The CDR3 runs 14 residues. V was pared by 4 bases and J by 7 bases, with 13 bases between. In DNA, the CDR3 is TGTGCCAGCAGTTCACAGGGTTGGGGTGAAAAACTGTTTTTT. It yields the protein CASSSQGWGEKLFF. Complete variable domain (other parts from reference TRBV27 and TRBJ1-4): EAQVTQNPRYLITVTGKKLTVTCSQNMNHEYMSWYRQDPGLGLRQIYYSMNVEVTDKGDVPEGYKVSRKEKRNFPLILESPSPNQTSLYFCASSSQGWGEKLFFGSGTQLSVL.

V is TRBV27 and J is TRBJ1-1; tentatively, D is TRBD1 (6 bases). The CDR3 is 13 residues long. Germline values: CDR1 MNHEY, CDR2 SMNVEV (reference sequence). The germline V and J ends were trimmed by 4 bases and 6 bases, with 12 bases remaining between them. The CDR3 loop reads CASSSTGIAEAFF. CDR3 in DNA: TGTGCCAGCAGTTCTACAGGGATCGCTGAAGCTTTCTTT.

Turning to this clone: The sample has other DNA sequences that encode this CDR3 too. V is TRBV11-2 and J is TRBJ1-5; D is ambiguous. V shed 0 bases and J shed 6 bases, with 9 bases lying between them. This CDR3 contains 14 residues. Germline V gene lookup returns CDR1 SGHAT and CDR2 FQNNGV. The CDR3 here is CASSLEGGGQPQHF. CDR3 DNA sequence: TGTGCCAGCAGCTTAGAGGGAGGCGGTCAGCCCCAGCATTTT.

The CDR3 here is CASSSWAGGPPFSTDTQYF. The CDR3 nucleotides read TGTGCCAGCAGCTCGTGGGCGGGAGGGCCCCCATTTAGCACAGATACGCAGTATTTT. The rearrangement uses TRBV7-9 and TRBJ2-3; 9 nucleotides line up with TRBD2. V shed 4 bases, J shed 0 bases, and the junction held 14 bases outside the gene matches. Per the germline V gene, CDR1 is SEHNR and CDR2 is FQNEAQ (reference sequence). The CDR3 covers 19 residues.

The chain links TRBV27 to TRBJ2-5; TRBD2 matches 10 bases. Gene TRBJ2-7 matches the end of the DNA better, so the J call may be wrong. This CDR3 region has 13 residues. CDR1 and CDR2 from the germline V gene are MNHEY and SMNVEV (reference sequence). CDR3 DNA: TGTGCCAGCAGTCCTAGCGGGAGCTACGAGCAGTACTTC. Protein: CASSPSGSYEQYF.

This sequence joins TRBV19 and TRBJ1-1, with D possibly TRBD1 on 5 matching bases. The CDR3 covers 15 residues. The germline V gene has CDR1 LNHDA and CDR2 SQIVND (reference sequence). V lost 0 bases and J lost 1, with 9 bases in between. CDR3 amino acids: CASSIEDQGNTEAFF. As DNA, the CDR3 is TGTGCCAGTAGTATAGAAGACCAGGGGAACACTGAAGCTTTCTTT.

V and J are TRBV7-3 and TRBJ1-1, with a weak D call TRBD1 (5 bases). The length of the CDR3 is 14 residues. Looked up from germline, CDR1 is SGHTA and CDR2 is FQGTGA. The V end was cut by 2 bases, the J end by 6 bases, with 13 bases between. The CDR3 is CASSLEGARSEAFF. CDR3 DNA sequence: TGTGCCAGCAGCTTAGAAGGGGCCAGGTCTGAAGCTTTCTTT.

This sequence joins TRBV4-2 and TRBJ2-2; maybe TRBD1 (5 bases). The CDR3 spans 12 residues. V was cut by 3 bases and J by 7 bases, with 6 bases left in between. Germline V gene data show CDR1 as LGHNA and CDR2 as YNFKEQ. The CDR3 reads CASSHRDGELFF. For the CDR3, the DNA is TGTGCCAGCAGCCACAGGGACGGGGAGCTGTTTTTT.

The J gene is TRBJ2-1, the V gene TRBV7-2; possible D gene TRBD1, 6 bases. Germline assignment: CDR1 SGHTA and CDR2 FQGNSA. This CDR3 has 15 residues. V was cut by 5 bases and J by 10 bases, with 21 bases left in between. The CDR3 nucleotides are TGTGCCAGCAGCGTACCGCTGGGGGCCCTAAGGGAGCAGTTCTTC. Its protein is CASSVPLGALREQFF.

The DNA for the CDR3 is TGTGCCAGCAGCCCGGGGGCGGGAGGAGGGTACAATGAGCAGTTCTTC. Translation: CASSPGAGGGYNEQFF. The V gene is TRBV7-3, the J gene TRBJ2-1; 8 bases are shared with TRBD2. The CDR3 extends over 16 amino acids. Germline V gene sequence: CDR1 SGHTA, CDR2 FQGTGA. V trimming: 5 bases; J trimming: 4 bases; junction bases outside the gene matches: 10.

The chain combines TRBV5-6 with TRBJ1-4, with D unclear. There are 15 residues in the CDR3. Germline loops: CDR1 SGHDT, CDR2 YYEEEE. V lost 0 bases and J 1 base, leaving 7 bases between the germline ends. CDR3: CASSLAGETNEKLFF. The CDR3 coding sequence is TGTGCCAGCAGCTTGGCCGGAGAAACTAATGAAAAACTGTTTTTT.

The CDR3 reads CAISGGTSGGVTYEQYF. CDR3 in DNA: TGTGCCATCAGTGGAGGGACTAGCGGGGGGGTTACCTACGAGCAGTACTTC. V usage is TRBV10-3 and J usage is TRBJ2-7; 16 nucleotides match TRBD2. CDR1 is ENHRY, CDR2 SYGVKD, per germline. Unmatched junction bases numbered 5, after V lost 4 bases and J lost 2 bases. The CDR3 has 17 amino acids.

In DNA, the CDR3 is TGTGCCAGCATACGGAGGAGACTAGCGGGAGGTATTGATGAGCAGTTCTTC. This codes for CASIRRRLAGGIDEQFF. V and J are TRBV2 and TRBJ2-1; 13 nucleotides match TRBD2. The germline CDR1 and CDR2 sequences are SNHLY and FYNNEI. The CDR3 length is 17 residues. Losses at the gene ends were 7 bases for V and 8 bases for J; bases not matched to a gene: 14.

This sequence joins TRBV2 and TRBJ1-2; D possibly corresponds to TRBD1 (5 bases). CDR3 length equals 12 residues. Germline CDR1 SNHLY, CDR2 FYNNEI. Trimming took 7 bases from V and 7 from J, leaving 13 bases between them. The CDR3 DNA is TGTGCCAGCACCCTATCCAGGGCTGGCTACACCTTC. Translation: CASTLSRAGYTF. Looking up the rest from reference TRBV2 and TRBJ1-2 gives the full variable domain: EPEVTQTPSHQVTQMGQEVILRCVPISNHLYFYWYRQILGQKVEFLVSFYNNEISEKSEIFDDQFSVERPDGSNFTLKIRSTKLEDSAMYFCASTLSRAGYTFGSGTRLTVV.

The rearrangement links TRBV6-5 to TRBJ2-5; weak D call: TRBD1 (5 bases). The CDR3 runs to 15 residues. Per germline, CDR1 MNHEY and CDR2 SVGAGI. V was trimmed by 0 bases and J by 4 bases, leaving 12 bases between them. The chain's CDR3 is CASSYSMQGIETQYF. In DNA, the CDR3 is TGTGCCAGCAGTTACTCGATGCAGGGAATAGAGACCCAGTACTTC.

The V gene is TRBV2, the J gene TRBJ2-1; 15 nucleotides align to TRBD2. The CDR3 covers 20 residues. CDR1 is SNHLY, CDR2 FYNNEI, per germline. The ends lost 4 bases at V and 2 bases at J; junction bases unmatched: 12. The CDR3 region has the DNA TGTGCCAGCAGTGGGAGGACTAGCGGGGGGGCGACTTCAGCCTACAATGAGCAGTTCTTC. This encodes CASSGRTSGGATSAYNEQFF.

The rearrangement links TRBV9 to TRBJ1-1; TRBD1 is a possible D gene (6 bases). The CDR3 is made up of 20 amino acids. V was trimmed by 4 bases and J by 3 bases, leaving 31 bases between them. Per germline, CDR1 SGDLS and CDR2 YYNGEE. The CDR3 region is CASSRTLARGMTSGDTEAFF. The CDR3 DNA is TGTGCCAGCAGCCGGACGCTAGCCAGGGGAATGACGAGTGGGGACACTGAAGCTTTCTTT.

V gene TRBV5-1 combines with J gene TRBJ1-1; a weak D match, TRBD1 (6 bases). The ends were cut back, 1 base at V and 1 base at J, with 8 bases in the middle. The CDR3 is 14 residues long. Germline assignment: CDR1 SGHRS and CDR2 YFSETQ. The CDR3 loop is CASSLLQGNTEAFF. CDR3 nucleotide sequence: TGCGCCAGCAGCTTGTTACAGGGGAACACTGAAGCTTTCTTT.

The rearrangement joins TRBV7-9 to TRBJ2-5; D is possibly TRBD1 (5 bases). The J call may be incorrect, as the DNA end agrees better with TRBJ2-7. There are 13 residues in the CDR3. CDR1 and CDR2 (germline): SEHNR, FQNEAQ (reference sequence). The CDR3 here is CASSWAGSYEQYF. CDR3 DNA: TGTGCCAGCAGCTGGGCAGGGTCCTACGAGCAGTACTTC.

J is TRBJ2-1 and V is TRBV15, with 11 bases identical to TRBD2. V lost 0 bases, J lost 8 bases, and 9 bases stayed unmatched. The CDR3 runs to 17 residues. CDR1 is LNHNV, CDR2 YYDKDF, per germline (reference sequence). This chain's CDR3 is CATSRDIGSGGVDEQFF. In DNA form, the CDR3 reads TGTGCCACCAGCAGAGATATTGGTAGCGGGGGGGTCGATGAGCAGTTCTTC.

J is TRBJ1-5 and V is TRBV7-2; 10 bases are a match to TRBD1. Looked up from germline, CDR1 is SGHTA and CDR2 is FQGNSA. The CDR3 runs to 14 residues. V lost 5 bases and J lost 6; bases outside the gene matches: 4. The CDR3 region has the DNA TGTGCCAGCAGCCCGGGACAGGGGAGTCAGCCCCAGCATTTT. Protein product: CASSPGQGSQPQHF. Together with reference TRBV7-2 and TRBJ1-5, the CDR3 gives the full variable domain: GAGVSQSPSNKVTEKGKDVELRCDPISGHTALYWYRQSLGQGLEFLIYFQGNSAPDKSGLPSDRFSAERTGGSVSTLTIQRTQQEDSAVYLCASSPGQGSQPQHFGDGTRLSIL.

The chain uses TRBV4-1 and TRBJ2-6; TRBD1 is a possible D gene (5 bases). The V gene lost 5 bases and the J gene lost 3 bases, with 11 bases spanning the gap. Germline CDR1 and CDR2: MGHRA and YSYEKL. The CDR3 length is 15 residues. The CDR3 loop is CASSDGQYGANVLTF. In DNA, the CDR3 is TGCGCCAGCAGCGACGGACAATATGGGGCCAACGTCCTGACTTTC.